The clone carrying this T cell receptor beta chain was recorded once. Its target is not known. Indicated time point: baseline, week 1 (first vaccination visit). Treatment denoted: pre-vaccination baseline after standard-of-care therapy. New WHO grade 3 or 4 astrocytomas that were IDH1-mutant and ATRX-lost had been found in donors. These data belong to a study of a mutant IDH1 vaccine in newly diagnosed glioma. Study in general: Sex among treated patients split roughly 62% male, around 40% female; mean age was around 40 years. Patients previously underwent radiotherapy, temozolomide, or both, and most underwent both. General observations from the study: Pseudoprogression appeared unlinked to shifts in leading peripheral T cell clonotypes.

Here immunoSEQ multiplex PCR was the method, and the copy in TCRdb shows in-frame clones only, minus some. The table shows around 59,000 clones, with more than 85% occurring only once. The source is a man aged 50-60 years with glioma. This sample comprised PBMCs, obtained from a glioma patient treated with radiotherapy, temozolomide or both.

The chain's CDR3 is CASSMSGQGVAGELFF. The CDR3 DNA is TGTGCCAGTAGTATGTCGGGACAGGGTGTTGCCGGGGAGCTGTTTTTT. The chain joins TRBV19 to TRBJ2-2; TRBD1 matches 9 bases. The germline gives CDR1 LNHDA, CDR2 SQIVND (reference sequence). The V and J ends lost 3 bases and 6 bases, in that order; junction bases with no gene match: 8. The CDR3 spans 16 residues.